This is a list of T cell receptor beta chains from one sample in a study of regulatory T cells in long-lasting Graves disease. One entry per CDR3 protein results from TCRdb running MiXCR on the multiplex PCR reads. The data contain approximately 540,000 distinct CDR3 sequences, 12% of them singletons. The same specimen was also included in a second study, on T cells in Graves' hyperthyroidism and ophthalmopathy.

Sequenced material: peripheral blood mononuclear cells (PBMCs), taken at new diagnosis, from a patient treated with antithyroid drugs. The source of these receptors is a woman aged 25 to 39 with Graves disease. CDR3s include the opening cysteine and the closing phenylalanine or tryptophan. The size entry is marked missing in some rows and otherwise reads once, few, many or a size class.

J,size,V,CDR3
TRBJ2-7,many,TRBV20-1,CSASPPGRGSEQYF
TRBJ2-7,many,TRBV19,CASSIFAFASYEQYF
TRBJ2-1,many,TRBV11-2,CASSLGPGTSYNEQFF
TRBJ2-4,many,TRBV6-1,CASSHDGAKNIQYF
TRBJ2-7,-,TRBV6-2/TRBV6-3,CASSWDPQGYEQYF
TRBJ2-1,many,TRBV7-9,CASSLVGEGYLDNEQFF
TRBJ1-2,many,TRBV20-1,CSAVRGSVGYTF
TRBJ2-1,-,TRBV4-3,CASSQDWDVQFF
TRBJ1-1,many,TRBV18,CASSPVPGGTEAFF
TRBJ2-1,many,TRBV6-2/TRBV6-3,CASSYFERSEQFF
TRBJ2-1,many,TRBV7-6,CASSGLAGQRGNEQFF
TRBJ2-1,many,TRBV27,CASSGQGAQNLNEQFF
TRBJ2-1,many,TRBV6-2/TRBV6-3,CASSYRASGGYNEQFF
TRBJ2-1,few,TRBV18,CASSPTGLHSYNEQFF
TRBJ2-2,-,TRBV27,CASSPPDRGHTGELFF
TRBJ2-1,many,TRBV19,CASIRSKTGGSYNEQFF
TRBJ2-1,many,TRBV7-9,CASSPPSGRYNEQFF
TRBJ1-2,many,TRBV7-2,CASSHYTGENGYTF
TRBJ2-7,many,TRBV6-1,CASHGTRGPYEQYF
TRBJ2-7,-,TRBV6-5,CASSYTPRSSYEQYF
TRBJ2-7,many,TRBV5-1,CASSLTGLRSHEQYF
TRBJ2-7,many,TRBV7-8,CASSPPGTGAGEQYF
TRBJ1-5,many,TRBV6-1,CASTLALPTGQPQHF
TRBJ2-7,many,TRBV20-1,CSARAGGPREQYF
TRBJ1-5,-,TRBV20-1,CSAREGGWGRNQPQHF
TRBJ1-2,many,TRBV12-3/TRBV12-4,CASSLRTGIYGYTF
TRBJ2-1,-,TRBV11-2,CASSSGLAVNF
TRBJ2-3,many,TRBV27,CASSLSPQGGGDTQYF
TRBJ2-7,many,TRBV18,CASSPRRTAYEQYF